The text below deals with one TCR beta chain. V shed 1 base and J shed 1 base, with 7 bases lying between them. CDR1 is LGHDT and CDR2 is YNNKEL in the germline V gene (reference sequence). The CDR3 covers 14 residues. Researchers amplified the TCR beta CDR3 regions from RNA transcripts. In the first-round RT-PCR of the TCR CDR3, the HTBI primer set was used. TCRdb recomputed calls from the multiplex PCR reads with MiXCR, one row per CDR3 protein. The table records about 340,000 distinct CDR3 sequences, under 25% of them present only once. This entry belongs to a study of T cells in Graves' hyperthyroidism and ophthalmopathy.

This chain connects TRBV3-1 to TRBJ1-1; D unresolved. This TCR came from a woman in her 50s with Graves' hyperthyroidism. Material for sequencing was blood. The CDR3 DNA reads as TGTGCCAGCAGCCAAGTCCGGGGGAACACTGAAGCTTTCTTT. Residues: CASSQVRGNTEAFF.